This TCR beta chain was retrieved from a study of blood T cells in healthy people across ages. With a J-beta primer mix and a sample-barcoded 5' primer, a second PCR ran roughly 6 to 11 cycles. Each CDR3 protein is one row after TCRdb ran MiXCR on the 5' RACE reads. The sample includes about 760,000 distinct CDR3 sequences, 20% to 25% seen only once; the top ten take 9.4%. Findings of the study overall: Long-lived donors exceeded aged donors in naive CD4+ cells and diversity.

There are a few counts of this clonotype. Its antigen is undetermined. The V segment lost 3 bases and the J segment 5 bases; nucleotides outside the gene matches: 4. CDR3 length equals 14 residues. The same data also went into a second study, on T cells of mothers and their children. That report adds: It was through the M1S primer of the second PCR that sample barcodes and 2-4 random nucleotides were added. Related mother and child pairs showed slightly greater overlap (not significant) than unrelated pairs did.

The sequenced sample consisted of blood. The chain has TRBV12-3 or TRBV12-4 and TRBJ2-1; 7 positions match TRBD2. The sequence was collected from a boy between 10 and 17 years old in good health. CDR3 protein: CASSLTSYDNEQFF. DNA of the CDR3: TGTGCCAGCAGTTTGACTAGCTATGACAATGAGCAGTTCTTC.